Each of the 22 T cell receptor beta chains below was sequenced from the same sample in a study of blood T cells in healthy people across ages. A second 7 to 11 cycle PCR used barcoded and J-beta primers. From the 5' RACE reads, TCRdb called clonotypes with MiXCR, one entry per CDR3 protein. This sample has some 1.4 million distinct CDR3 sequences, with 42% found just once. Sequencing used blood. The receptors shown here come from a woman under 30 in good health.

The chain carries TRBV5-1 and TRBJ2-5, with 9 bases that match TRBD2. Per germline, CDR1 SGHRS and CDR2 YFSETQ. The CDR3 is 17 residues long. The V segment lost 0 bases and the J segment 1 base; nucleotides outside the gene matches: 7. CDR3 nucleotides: TGCGCCAGCAGCTTGGGACCTAGCGGGGCCGCCCAAGAGACCCAGTACTTC. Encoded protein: CASSLGPSGAAQETQYF.

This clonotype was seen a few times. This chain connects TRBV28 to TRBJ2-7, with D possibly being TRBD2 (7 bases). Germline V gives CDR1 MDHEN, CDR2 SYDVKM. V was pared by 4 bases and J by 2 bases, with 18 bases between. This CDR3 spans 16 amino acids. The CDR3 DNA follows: TGTGCCAGCAGTTGGGGCGGGGGCGACAGCACCTACGAGCAGTACTTC. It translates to CASSWGGGDSTYEQYF. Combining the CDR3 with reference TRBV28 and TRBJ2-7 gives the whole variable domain DVKVTQSSRYLVKRTGEKVFLECVQDMDHENMFWYRQDPGLGLRLIYFSYDVKMKEKGDIPEGYSVSREKKERFSLILESASTNQTSMYLCASSWGGGDSTYEQYFGPGTRLTVT.

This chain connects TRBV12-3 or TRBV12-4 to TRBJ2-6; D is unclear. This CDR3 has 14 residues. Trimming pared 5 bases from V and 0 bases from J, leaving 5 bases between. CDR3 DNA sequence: TGTGCCAGCAGTATGAACTCTGGGGCCAACGTCCTGACTTTC. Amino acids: CASSMNSGANVLTF.

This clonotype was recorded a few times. The CDR3 sequence is CSASGLAEYEQYF. As DNA, the CDR3 is TGCAGTGCCTCGGGACTAGCGGAGTACGAGCAGTACTTC. J is TRBJ2-7 and V is TRBV20-1, with 11 bases aligning to TRBD2. The CDR3 has 13 amino acids. Germline CDR1 reads DFQATT; CDR2 reads SNEGSKA (reference sequence). V dropped 6 bases and J dropped 4; count of bases not matched to a gene: 5.

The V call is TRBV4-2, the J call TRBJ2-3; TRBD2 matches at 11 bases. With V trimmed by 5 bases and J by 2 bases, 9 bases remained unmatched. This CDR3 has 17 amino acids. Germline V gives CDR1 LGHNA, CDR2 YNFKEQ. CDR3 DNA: TGTGCCAGCAGCGACCCACTAGCGGGGGCCTACACAGATACGCAGTATTTT. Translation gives CASSDPLAGAYTDTQYF.

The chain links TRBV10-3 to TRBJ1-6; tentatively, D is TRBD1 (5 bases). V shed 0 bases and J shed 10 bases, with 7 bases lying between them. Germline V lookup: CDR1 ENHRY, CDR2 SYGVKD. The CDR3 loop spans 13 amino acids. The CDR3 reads CAISESGESPLHF. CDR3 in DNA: TGTGCCATCAGTGAGTCGGGGGAATCACCCCTCCACTTT.

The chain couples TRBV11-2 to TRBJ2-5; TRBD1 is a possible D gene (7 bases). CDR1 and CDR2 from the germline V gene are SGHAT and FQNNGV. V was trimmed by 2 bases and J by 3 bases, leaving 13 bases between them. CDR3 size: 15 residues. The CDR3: CASSLWRGREETQYF. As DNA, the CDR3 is TGTGCCAGCAGCTTATGGAGGGGGCGGGAAGAGACCCAGTACTTC.

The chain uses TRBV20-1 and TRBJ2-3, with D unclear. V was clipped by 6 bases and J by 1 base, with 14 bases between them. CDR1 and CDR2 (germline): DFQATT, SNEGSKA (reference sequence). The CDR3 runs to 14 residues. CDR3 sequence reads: CSAKREWGTDTQYF. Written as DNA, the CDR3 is TGCAGTGCCAAGCGCGAGTGGGGCACAGATACGCAGTATTTT.

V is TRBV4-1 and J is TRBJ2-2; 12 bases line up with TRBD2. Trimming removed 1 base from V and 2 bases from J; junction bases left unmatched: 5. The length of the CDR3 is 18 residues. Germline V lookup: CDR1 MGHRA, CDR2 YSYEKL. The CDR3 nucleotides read TGCGCCAGCAGCCAAGTGCGGACTAGCGGGACCAACACCGGGGAGCTGTTTTTT. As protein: CASSQVRTSGTNTGELFF.

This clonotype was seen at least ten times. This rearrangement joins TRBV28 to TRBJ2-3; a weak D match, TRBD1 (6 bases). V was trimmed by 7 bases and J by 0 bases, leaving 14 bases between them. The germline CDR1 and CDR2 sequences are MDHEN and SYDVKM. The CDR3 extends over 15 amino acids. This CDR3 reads CASTAGDTSTDTQYF. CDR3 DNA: TGTGCCAGCACCGCAGGGGACACTAGCACAGATACGCAGTATTTT.

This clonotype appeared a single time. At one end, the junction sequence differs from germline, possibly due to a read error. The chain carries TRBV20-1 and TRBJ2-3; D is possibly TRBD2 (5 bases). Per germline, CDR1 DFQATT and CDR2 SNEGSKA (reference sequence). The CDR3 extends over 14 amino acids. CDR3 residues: CSTRGSESPDTQYF. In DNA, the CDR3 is TGCAGTACTAGAGGTTCCGAATCCCCAGATACGCAGTATTTT.

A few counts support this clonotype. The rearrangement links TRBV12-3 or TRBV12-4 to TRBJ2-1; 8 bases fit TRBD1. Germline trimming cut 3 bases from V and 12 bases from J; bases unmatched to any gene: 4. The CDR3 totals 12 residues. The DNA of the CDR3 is TGTGCCAGCAGTTTGACAGGGGAAGTGCAGTTCTTC. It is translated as CASSLTGEVQFF.

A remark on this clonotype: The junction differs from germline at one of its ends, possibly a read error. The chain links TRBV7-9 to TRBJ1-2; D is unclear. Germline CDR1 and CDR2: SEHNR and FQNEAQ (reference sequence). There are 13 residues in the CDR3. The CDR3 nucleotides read TGTGCCAGCAGTTGGAGGGATCTCTATGGCCACACCTTC. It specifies CASSWRDLYGHTF. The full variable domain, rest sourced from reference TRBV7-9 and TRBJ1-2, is DTGVSQNPRHKITKRGQNVTFRCDPISEHNRLYWYRQTLGQGPEFLTYFQNEAQLEKSRLLSDRFSAERPKGSFSTLEIQRTEQGDSAMYLCASSWRDLYGHTFGSGTRLTVV.

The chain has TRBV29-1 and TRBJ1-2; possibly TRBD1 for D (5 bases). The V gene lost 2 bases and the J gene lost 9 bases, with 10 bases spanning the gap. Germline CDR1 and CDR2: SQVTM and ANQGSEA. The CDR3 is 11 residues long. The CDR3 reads CSVEPTESYTF. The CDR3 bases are TGCAGCGTTGAACCGACAGAAAGCTACACCTTC.

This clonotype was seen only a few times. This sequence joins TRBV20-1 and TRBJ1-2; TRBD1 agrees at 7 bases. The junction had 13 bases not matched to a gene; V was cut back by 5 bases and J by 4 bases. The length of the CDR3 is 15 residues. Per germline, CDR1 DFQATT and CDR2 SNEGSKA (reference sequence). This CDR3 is CSAGDRRIQSYGYTF. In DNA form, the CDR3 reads TGCAGTGCTGGGGACAGACGAATTCAGTCCTATGGCTACACCTTC.

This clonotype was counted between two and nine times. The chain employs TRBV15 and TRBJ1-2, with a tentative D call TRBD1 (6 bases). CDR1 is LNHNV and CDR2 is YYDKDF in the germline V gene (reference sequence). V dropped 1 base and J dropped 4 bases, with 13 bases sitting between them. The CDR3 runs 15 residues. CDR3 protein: CATSRGRGGPYGYTF. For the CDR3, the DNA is TGTGCCACCAGCAGAGGGAGAGGGGGGCCCTATGGCTACACCTTC. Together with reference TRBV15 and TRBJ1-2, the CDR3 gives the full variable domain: DAMVIQNPRYQVTQFGKPVTLSCSQTLNHNVMYWYQQKSSQAPKLLFHYYDKDFNNEADTPDNFQSRRPNTSFCFLDIRSPGLGDTAMYLCATSRGRGGPYGYTFGSGTRLTVV.

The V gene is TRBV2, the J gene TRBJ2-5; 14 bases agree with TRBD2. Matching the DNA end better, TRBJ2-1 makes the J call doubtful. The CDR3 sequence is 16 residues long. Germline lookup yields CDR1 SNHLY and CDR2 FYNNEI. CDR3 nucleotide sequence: TGTGCCAGCAGTGACGGGACTAGCGGGAGCCAAGAGACCCAGTTCTTC. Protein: CASSDGTSGSQETQFF.

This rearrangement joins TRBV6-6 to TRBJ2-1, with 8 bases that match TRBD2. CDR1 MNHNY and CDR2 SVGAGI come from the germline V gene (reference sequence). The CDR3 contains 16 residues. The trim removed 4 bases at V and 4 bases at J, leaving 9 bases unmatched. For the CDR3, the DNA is TGTGCCAGCAGTTCCATAGCGGGACTGGCATACAATGAGCAGTTCTTC. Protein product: CASSSIAGLAYNEQFF.

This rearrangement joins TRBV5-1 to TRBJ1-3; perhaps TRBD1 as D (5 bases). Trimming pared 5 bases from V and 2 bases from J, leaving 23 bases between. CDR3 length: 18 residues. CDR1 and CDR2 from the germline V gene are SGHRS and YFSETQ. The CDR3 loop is CASSYMVGGSRAGNTIYF. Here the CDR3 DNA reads TGCGCCAGCAGTTATATGGTCGGGGGATCGCGGGCTGGAAACACCATATATTTT.

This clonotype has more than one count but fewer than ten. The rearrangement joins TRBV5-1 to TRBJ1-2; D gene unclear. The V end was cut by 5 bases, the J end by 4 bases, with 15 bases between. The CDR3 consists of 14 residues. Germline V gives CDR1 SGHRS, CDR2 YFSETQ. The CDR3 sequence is CASRTGRTRYGYTF. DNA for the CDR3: TGCGCCAGCAGAACTGGGCGGACGCGCTATGGCTACACCTTC.

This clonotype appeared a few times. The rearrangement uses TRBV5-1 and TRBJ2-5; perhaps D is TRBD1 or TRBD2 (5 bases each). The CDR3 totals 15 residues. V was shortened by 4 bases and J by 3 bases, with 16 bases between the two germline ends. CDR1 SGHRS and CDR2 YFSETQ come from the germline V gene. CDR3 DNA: TGCGCCAGCAGCCGCCTGGGGGACGGAGAAGAGACCCAGTACTTC. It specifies CASSRLGDGEETQYF.

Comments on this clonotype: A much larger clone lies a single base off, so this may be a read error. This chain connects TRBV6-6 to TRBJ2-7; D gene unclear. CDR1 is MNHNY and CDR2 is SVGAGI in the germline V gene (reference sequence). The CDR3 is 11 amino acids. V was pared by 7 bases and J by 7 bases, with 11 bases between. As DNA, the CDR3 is TGTGCCAGCATGCAGGCCCATGAGCAGTACTTC. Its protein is CASMQAHEQYF.